The clone carrying this T cell receptor (beta chain) was counted only a few times. What it binds is unknown. The data are from a study of naive and memory T cell subsets. Study-level findings and limits: This RNA-based method may be sensitive to activation-related transcript changes. TCRs were reportedly recovered from both biopsy types, mostly tuberculin test sites.

Alpha and beta constant region primers primed reverse transcription for blood and skin samples. One entry per CDR3 protein results from TCRdb running MiXCR on the UMI-ligation and nested PCR reads. The sample holds around 20,000 distinct CDR3 sequences, 7.5% to 10% seen once. The treatment: skin biopsy from PPD injection site in Mantoux-positive individual. Input was about 1 to 1,100 ng of DNase-treated total RNA without cell sorting. An oligonucleotide containing a UMI was ligated to the 3' end of TCR cDNA. Individuals with a positive Mantoux test gave biopsies from PPD-injected skin. This sequence originates from an adult in good health. The source material was skin, sampled from a tuberculin skin test site.

The CDR3 sequence: CSVDSGTGGKNIQYF. In DNA, the CDR3 is TGCAGCGTTGATTCCGGGACAGGGGGTAAAAACATTCAGTACTTC. The V gene is TRBV29-1, the J gene TRBJ2-4; 11 bases fit TRBD1. The germline gives CDR1 SQVTM, CDR2 ANQGSEA. The V segment lost 3 bases and the J segment 4 bases; nucleotides outside the gene matches: 5. The CDR3 covers 15 residues.